Presented here are 10 T cell receptor beta chains from one specimen sequenced in a study of blood T cells in healthy people across ages. Primers used in a second PCR of roughly 6 to 11 cycles were a sample-barcoded 5' primer and a J-beta primer mix. One entry per CDR3 protein, called by TCRdb with MiXCR from the 5' RACE reads. The sample has about 1.4 million distinct CDR3 sequences, 59% seen once. The source material was blood. The receptors derive from a man younger than 35 in good health.

CDR3 nucleotides: TGCGCCAGCAGCTTGAACAGGGGGAACACAGATACGCAGTATTTT. Translated, it gives CASSLNRGNTDTQYF. The rearrangement uses TRBV5-1 and TRBJ2-3, with 8 bases identical to TRBD1. Germline loops: CDR1 SGHRS, CDR2 YFSETQ. There are 15 residues in the CDR3. V gave up 1 base and J gave up 2 bases; unmatched junction bases: 3. Full variable domain (outside the CDR3, taken from reference TRBV5-1 and TRBJ2-3): KAGVTQTPRYLIKTRGQQVTLSCSPISGHRSVSWYQQTPGQGLQFLFEYFSETQRNKGNFPGRFSGRQFSNSRSEMNVSTLELGDSALYLCASSLNRGNTDTQYFGPGTRLTVL.

This rearrangement joins TRBV29-1 to TRBJ2-2; D may match TRBD1 or TRBD2 (6 bases each). CDR3 length: 13 amino acids. V gave up 2 bases and J gave up 7 bases, with 11 bases separating them. Germline V gene sequence: CDR1 SQVTM, CDR2 ANQGSEA. The chain's CDR3 is CSVEKGGNGELFF. Written as DNA, the CDR3 is TGCAGCGTTGAAAAGGGGGGAAACGGGGAGCTGTTTTTT.

The rearrangement uses TRBV5-1 and TRBJ2-5; D not certain. This CDR3 is 14 amino acids long. Germline CDR1 is SGHRS and CDR2 is YFSETQ. Between the trimmed V and J ends, which lost 0 bases and 2 bases, there was a span of 8 bases. CDR3 DNA: TGCGCCAGCAGCTTGGGGCTGCGACAAGAGACCCAGTACTTC. Protein product: CASSLGLRQETQYF. Variable domain in full (rest from reference TRBV5-1 and TRBJ2-5): KAGVTQTPRYLIKTRGQQVTLSCSPISGHRSVSWYQQTPGQGLQFLFEYFSETQRNKGNFPGRFSGRQFSNSRSEMNVSTLELGDSALYLCASSLGLRQETQYFGPGTRLLVL.

This chain links TRBV7-9 with TRBJ2-5; D remains ambiguous. The CDR3 is 11 amino acids. V lost 3 bases and J lost 11, with 10 bases in between. From germline, CDR1 is SEHNR and CDR2 FQNEAQ (reference sequence). CDR3 region: CASSFNQEQYF. The CDR3 DNA reads TGTGCCAGCAGCTTCAACCAAGAGCAGTACTTC. The full variable domain, with the rest looked up from reference TRBV7-9 and TRBJ2-5, is DTGVSQNPRHKITKRGQNVTFRCDPISEHNRLYWYRQTLGQGPEFLTYFQNEAQLEKSRLLSDRFSAERPKGSFSTLEIQRTEQGDSAMYLCASSFNQEQYFGPGTRLLVL.

The J gene is TRBJ1-4, the V gene TRBV20-1, with TRBD1 matching 8 bases. The J segment lost 8 bases and the V segment lost 5 bases, leaving 10 bases of the junction unmatched. Germline values: CDR1 DFQATT, CDR2 SNEGSKA (reference sequence). The CDR3 is 14 residues long. CDR3 in amino acids: CSAGRQGMYEKLFF. CDR3 DNA: TGCAGTGCTGGGAGACAGGGGATGTACGAAAAACTGTTTTTT.

The chain is built from TRBV20-1 and TRBJ1-6; D gene ambiguous. In germline, CDR1 is DFQATT, CDR2 SNEGSKA (reference sequence). This CDR3 comprises 16 residues. Trimming removed 0 bases at V and 10 bases at J, with 19 bases between. The DNA for the CDR3 is TGCAGTGCTAGAGACTACTTTTTGGGGATAGGATCACCCCTCCACTTT. Encoded protein: CSARDYFLGIGSPLHF.

The V gene is TRBV7-2, the J gene TRBJ2-4; perhaps D is TRBD1 or TRBD2 (7 bases each). The DNA end lines up better with TRBJ2-5; the J call may be wrong. CDR3 length: 16 amino acids. Germline lookup yields CDR1 SGHTA and CDR2 FQGNSA. For the CDR3, the DNA is TGTGCCAGCAGCCCAAACCAGGGGGGACTAACAAGGACCCAGTACTTC. This codes for CASSPNQGGLTRTQYF.

A word on this clonotype: The junction differs from germline at one of its ends, possibly a read error. The V and J genes are TRBV10-3 and TRBJ2-1; a possible D gene is TRBD1 (6 bases). In germline, CDR1 is ENHRY, CDR2 SYGVKD. The CDR3 runs 15 residues. CDR3 loop: CAISEPGHRTGELFF. The CDR3 nucleotides read TGTGCCATCAGTGAGCCGGGACATAGGACCGGGGAGCTGTTTTTC.

The genes are TRBV3-1 and TRBJ1-5; D is uncertain. The CDR3 length is 11 residues. Germline CDR1 reads LGHDT; CDR2 reads YNNKEL (reference sequence). V gave up 6 bases and J gave up 10 bases, with 10 bases separating them. CDR3 in DNA: TGTGCCAGCAGTAATAACGGACCCCAGCATTTT. Translated, it gives CASSNNGPQHF.

This clonotype has a handful of counts. The J gene is TRBJ2-6, the V gene TRBV20-1; D might be TRBD2 (5 bases). There are 15 residues in the CDR3. V lost 1 base and J 2 bases, leaving 9 bases between the germline ends. Germline V gene sequence: CDR1 DFQATT, CDR2 SNEGSKA (reference sequence). The CDR3 DNA is TGCAGTGCTAGAGTGGACGGGGCTGGGGCCAACGTCCTGACTTTC. Translation gives CSARVDGAGANVLTF.